This TCR beta chain was observed in a study of naive and memory T cell subsets. Two oligonucleotides, mixed equimolar, formed the beta constant-region primer covering TRBC1 and TRBC2. The ligated cDNA underwent four PCR rounds using SP2 and nested alpha and beta constant-region primers. TCRdb itself ran the UMI-ligation and nested PCR reads through MiXCR, one entry per CDR3 protein. This repertoire shows about 120,000 distinct CDR3 sequences, 35% to 40% found once; its top ten account for approximately 0.9%. The CDR3 covers 14 residues. Germline V lookup: CDR1 SEHNR, CDR2 FQNEAQ (reference sequence). V shed 3 bases and J shed 8 bases, with 13 bases lying between them. Points on this clonotype: The antigen remains unidentified.

Study-level points and caveats: RNA-based TCR counts may shift with T cell activation and differentiation.

Input material: central memory CD4+ T cells from blood. This TCR was sampled from a human donor in good health. The chain combines TRBV7-9 with TRBJ1-4, with TRBD1 as a possible D gene (6 bases). Here the CDR3 DNA reads TGTGCCAGCAGCTTCCGGACAGTGGAGGAAAAACTGTTTTTT. Encoded protein: CASSFRTVEEKLFF.